The clone carrying this TCR beta chain has a single count. TCRdb keeps only in-frame clones here, not all; method: immunoSEQ multiplex PCR. The repertoire consists of 60,000 or so clones, with 80% to 90% occurring once and the leading ten covering roughly 0.9%. This CDR3 region has 17 residues. V lost 4 bases and J 2 bases, leaving 18 bases between the germline ends. Germline V gene lookup returns CDR1 KGHSH and CDR2 LQKENI. These data are taken from a study of OX40 agonist ivuxolimab in advanced cancers. Sequencing used CD4+ or CD8+ T cells sorted from blood, obtained in a trial of the OX40 agonist ivuxolimab. This sequence was found in an adult with an advanced solid tumor such as melanoma, head and neck, liver or kidney cancer. The chain joins TRBV18 to TRBJ1-5; tentative D call: TRBD1 (5 bases). CDR3 amino acids: CASSQKGIREGNQPQHF. Written as DNA, the CDR3 is TGTGCCAGCTCACAAAAAGGGATCAGGGAAGGCAATCAGCCCCAGCATTTT.